Shown below are 10 T cell receptor beta chains from a single sample sequenced in a study. TCRdb itself ran the RT-PCR reads through MiXCR, one entry per CDR3 protein. The repertoire holds about 680,000 distinct CDR3 sequences, with approximately 15% as singletons. Input material: memory CD4+ T cells from blood. Receptors originate from a female donor in good health, serving as a healthy control.

V and J are TRBV6-5 and TRBJ1-6; a weak D match, TRBD1 (5 bases). The CDR3 length is 16 residues. The germline V and J ends were trimmed by 6 bases and 7 bases, with 19 bases remaining between them. Germline V gene sequence: CDR1 MNHEY, CDR2 SVGAGI. Here the CDR3 reads CASSRDPGGRNSPLHF. The CDR3 nucleotides are TGTGCCAGCAGCCGAGACCCGGGGGGGAGGAATTCACCCCTCCACTTT.

This clonotype showed up many times. The rearrangement uses TRBV5-1 and TRBJ1-2; D is undetermined. V was cut by 0 bases and J by 0 bases, with 3 bases left in between. The CDR3 spans 13 residues. Germline CDR1 reads SGHRS; CDR2 reads YFSETQ. CDR3 sequence (DNA): TGCGCCAGCAGCTTGGCAGCTAACTATGGCTACACCTTC. Amino acids: CASSLAANYGYTF.

The gene calls are TRBV5-1 and TRBJ2-3; D is ambiguous. The V gene's germline CDR1 is SGHRS and CDR2 YFSETQ. This CDR3 comprises 14 residues. Deletions cut 0 bases from V and 3 bases from J, with 8 bases between. The CDR3 region has the DNA TGCGCCAGCAGCTTGGTGGATCCGACAGATACGCAGTATTTT. Encoded protein: CASSLVDPTDTQYF.

This clonotype was picked up many times. The rearrangement links TRBV29-1 to TRBJ2-4, with D uncertain. The CDR3 runs to 13 residues. V lost 7 bases and J 0 bases, leaving 10 bases between the germline ends. Germline-derived CDR1 and CDR2 are SQVTM and ANQGSEA. The CDR3 reads CSAEDTAKNIQYF. The CDR3 DNA is TGCAGCGCCGAAGACACAGCCAAAAACATTCAGTACTTC.

This clonotype was seen once. A read error may be the cause here, since a much bigger clone is one base away. The chain is built from TRBV6-5 and TRBJ1-6; 8 bases line up with TRBD1. CDR1 and CDR2 from the germline V gene are MNHEY and SVGAGI. V shed 4 bases, J shed 9 bases, and the junction held 8 bases outside the gene matches. This CDR3 spans 15 amino acids. CDR3 protein: CASSSRTGSLSPLHF. CDR3 bases: TGTGCCAGCAGTTCGAGGACAGGGTCTCTTTCACCCCTCCACTTT.

This clonotype was counted many times. This chain joins TRBV12-3 or TRBV12-4 and TRBJ2-7; no definite D call. Between the trimmed V and J ends, which lost 7 bases and 1 base, there was a span of 8 bases. The CDR3 has 12 amino acids. The CDR3: CASNGDSYEQYF. CDR3 sequence (DNA): TGTGCCAGCAACGGTGATTCCTACGAGCAGTACTTC.

The chain employs TRBV5-1 and TRBJ1-1, with TRBD1 identical over 8 bases. Looked up from germline, CDR1 is SGHRS and CDR2 is YFSETQ. The length of the CDR3 is 16 residues. The V and J ends lost 2 bases and 3 bases, in that order; junction bases with no gene match: 9. This CDR3 reads CASSLPGQGVHTEAFF. CDR3 DNA: TGCGCCAGCAGCTTACCCGGACAGGGCGTCCACACTGAAGCTTTCTTT. The whole variable domain, remainder taken from reference TRBV5-1 and TRBJ1-1, is KAGVTQTPRYLIKTRGQQVTLSCSPISGHRSVSWYQQTPGQGLQFLFEYFSETQRNKGNFPGRFSGRQFSNSRSEMNVSTLELGDSALYLCASSLPGQGVHTEAFFGQGTRLTVV.

This clonotype was recorded a few times. The chain carries TRBV6-5 and TRBJ2-1; weak D call: TRBD1 (6 bases). V lost 5 bases to trimming and J lost 10 bases, with 18 bases between them. From germline, CDR1 is MNHEY and CDR2 SVGAGI. CDR3 length: 14 amino acids. The CDR3 spells CASSPQTGSGEQFF. DNA of the CDR3: TGTGCCAGCAGTCCTCAAACAGGGTCCGGGGAGCAGTTCTTC.

This clonotype was detected only a few times. J is TRBJ2-7 and V is TRBV20-1; 7 bases map to TRBD2. Per the germline V gene, CDR1 is DFQATT and CDR2 is SNEGSKA (reference sequence). V lost 8 bases to trimming and J lost 2 bases; unmatched junction nucleotides: 15. The CDR3 runs 15 residues. The CDR3 nucleotides read TGCAGTCCAAGGGCTCGGCGGGAGAGCCCCTACGAGCAGTACTTC. It encodes CSPRARRESPYEQYF.

The J gene is TRBJ2-1, the V gene TRBV12-3 or TRBV12-4; 10 nucleotides align to TRBD2. The V and J ends lost 5 bases and 0 bases, in that order; junction bases with no gene match: 10. The CDR3 sequence is 18 residues long. CDR3 bases: TGTGCCAGCAGTCCCGGGACTAGCGTCTCACTCTCCTACAATGAGCAGTTCTTC. Encoded protein: CASSPGTSVSLSYNEQFF.